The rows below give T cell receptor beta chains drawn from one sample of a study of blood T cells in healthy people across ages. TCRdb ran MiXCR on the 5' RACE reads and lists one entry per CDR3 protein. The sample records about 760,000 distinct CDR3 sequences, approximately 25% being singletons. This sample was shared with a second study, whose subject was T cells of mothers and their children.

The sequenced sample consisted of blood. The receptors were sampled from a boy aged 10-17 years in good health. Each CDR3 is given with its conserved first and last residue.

cdr3_aa: CASSFEGLGDNEQFF
v_call: TRBV28
j_call: TRBJ2-1

cdr3_aa: CSARDGRGDYNEQFF
v_call: TRBV20-1
j_call: TRBJ2-1

cdr3_aa: CASSFGTGEIQYF
v_call: TRBV5-1
j_call: TRBJ2-4

cdr3_aa: CASGVGVSEQFF
v_call: TRBV6-2/TRBV6-3
j_call: TRBJ2-1

cdr3_aa: CSASGPTRTDTQYF
v_call: TRBV20-1
j_call: TRBJ2-3

cdr3_aa: CASSLLAASDTQYF
v_call: TRBV3-1
j_call: TRBJ2-3

cdr3_aa: CASSPHAGADTQYF
v_call: TRBV9
j_call: TRBJ2-3

cdr3_aa: CASSFRSGGAYEQYF
v_call: TRBV7-9
j_call: TRBJ2-7

cdr3_aa: CNARDRGRVDTEAFF
v_call: TRBV20-1
j_call: TRBJ1-1

cdr3_aa: CASSFWVIDSPLHF
v_call: TRBV5-5
j_call: TRBJ1-6

cdr3_aa: CASSLRGAYGYTF
v_call: TRBV27
j_call: TRBJ1-2

cdr3_aa: CASSPSQGAGEETQYF
v_call: TRBV28
j_call: TRBJ2-5

cdr3_aa: CASSLAGDPYEQYF
v_call: TRBV7-9
j_call: TRBJ2-7

cdr3_aa: CASSALASASYNEQFF
v_call: TRBV5-1
j_call: TRBJ2-1

cdr3_aa: CAAGGGLAVRETQYF
v_call: TRBV6-5
j_call: TRBJ2-5

cdr3_aa: CASSLEVAGQETQYF
v_call: TRBV5-1
j_call: TRBJ2-5

cdr3_aa: CASSSPRGSPYEQYF
v_call: TRBV7-9
j_call: .

cdr3_aa: CASSLTTLPNEKLFF
v_call: TRBV5-4
j_call: TRBJ1-4

cdr3_aa: CASSGVATHYEQYF
v_call: TRBV10-2
j_call: .

cdr3_aa: CASSLALPKGEKLFF
v_call: TRBV12-3/TRBV12-4
j_call: TRBJ1-4

cdr3_aa: CASSPMAAGANVLTF
v_call: TRBV3-1
j_call: TRBJ2-6

cdr3_aa: CATLDLNTGELFF
v_call: TRBV7-6
j_call: TRBJ2-2

cdr3_aa: CASSPGGGYQETQYF
v_call: TRBV18
j_call: TRBJ2-5

cdr3_aa: CASSATGAGYEQYF
v_call: TRBV9
j_call: TRBJ2-7

cdr3_aa: CASRRQGVHEQYF
v_call: TRBV2
j_call: TRBJ2-7

cdr3_aa: CASSPFRTNEKLFF
v_call: TRBV6-6
j_call: TRBJ1-4

cdr3_aa: CASSLGSGTPSTEQYF
v_call: TRBV13
j_call: TRBJ2-5

cdr3_aa: CASSQEEAGPNEKLFF
v_call: TRBV4-3
j_call: TRBJ1-4

cdr3_aa: CASSFSGGQNIQYF
v_call: TRBV12-3/TRBV12-4
j_call: TRBJ2-4

cdr3_aa: CASSLVGQGWNIRYF
v_call: TRBV7-2
j_call: TRBJ2-4

cdr3_aa: CSVEEGQTNTGELFF
v_call: TRBV29-1
j_call: TRBJ2-2

cdr3_aa: CASSGSKKDHSNQPQHF
v_call: TRBV10-1
j_call: TRBJ1-5

cdr3_aa: CSARGTENGELFF
v_call: TRBV20-1
j_call: TRBJ2-2

cdr3_aa: CASSQITTTSTDTQYF
v_call: TRBV4-3
j_call: TRBJ2-3

cdr3_aa: CASSLAPSEKLFF
v_call: TRBV12-3/TRBV12-4
j_call: TRBJ1-4

cdr3_aa: CASSLEGQRGTYEQYF
v_call: TRBV7-9
j_call: TRBJ2-7

cdr3_aa: CASRPTSGRGLQETQYF
v_call: TRBV6-1
j_call: TRBJ2-5

cdr3_aa: CASSLSQGMGTEAFF
v_call: TRBV28
j_call: TRBJ1-1

cdr3_aa: CASSFTAGFQETQYF
v_call: TRBV7-2
j_call: TRBJ2-5

cdr3_aa: CASSSGQTRQETQYF
v_call: TRBV7-2
j_call: TRBJ2-5

cdr3_aa: CASSVGPENTEAFF
v_call: TRBV9
j_call: TRBJ1-1